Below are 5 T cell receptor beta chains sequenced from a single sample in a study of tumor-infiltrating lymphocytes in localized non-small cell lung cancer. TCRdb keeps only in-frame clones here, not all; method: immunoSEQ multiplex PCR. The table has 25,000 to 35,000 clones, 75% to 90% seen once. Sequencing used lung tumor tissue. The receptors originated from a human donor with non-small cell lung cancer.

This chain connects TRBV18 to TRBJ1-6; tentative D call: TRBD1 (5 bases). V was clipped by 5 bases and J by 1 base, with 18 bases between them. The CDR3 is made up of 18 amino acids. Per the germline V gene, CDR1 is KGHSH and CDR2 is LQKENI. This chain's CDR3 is CASSRLGGPVSYNSPLHF. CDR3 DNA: TGTGCCAGCTCAAGGCTCGGGGGACCGGTTTCCTATAATTCACCCCTCCACTTT.

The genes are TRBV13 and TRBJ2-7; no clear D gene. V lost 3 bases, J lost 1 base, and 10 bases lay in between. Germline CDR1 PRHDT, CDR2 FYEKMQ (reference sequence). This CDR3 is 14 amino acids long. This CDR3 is CASSFFVESYEQYF. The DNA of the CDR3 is TGTGCCAGCAGCTTTTTCGTCGAATCCTACGAGCAGTACTTC.

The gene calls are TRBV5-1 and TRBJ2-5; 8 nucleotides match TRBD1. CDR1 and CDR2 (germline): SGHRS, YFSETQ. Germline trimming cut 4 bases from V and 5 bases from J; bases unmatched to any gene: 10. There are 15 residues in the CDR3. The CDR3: CASSTPQGGLETQYF. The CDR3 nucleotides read TGCGCCAGCAGCACACCACAGGGGGGTTTGGAGACCCAGTACTTC. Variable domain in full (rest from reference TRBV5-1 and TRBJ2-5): KAGVTQTPRYLIKTRGQQVTLSCSPISGHRSVSWYQQTPGQGLQFLFEYFSETQRNKGNFPGRFSGRQFSNSRSEMNVSTLELGDSALYLCASSTPQGGLETQYFGPGTRLLVL.

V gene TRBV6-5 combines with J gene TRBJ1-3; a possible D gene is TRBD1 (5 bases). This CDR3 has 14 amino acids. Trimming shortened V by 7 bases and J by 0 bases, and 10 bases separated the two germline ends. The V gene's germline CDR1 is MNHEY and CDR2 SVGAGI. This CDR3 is CASIRDLSGNTIYF. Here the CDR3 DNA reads TGTGCCAGCATCCGGGACCTCTCTGGAAACACCATATATTTT.

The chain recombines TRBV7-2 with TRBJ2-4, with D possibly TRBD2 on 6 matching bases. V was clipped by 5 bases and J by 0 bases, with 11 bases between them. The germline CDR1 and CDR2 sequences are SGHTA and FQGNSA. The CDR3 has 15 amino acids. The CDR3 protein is CASSPVGGAKNIQYF. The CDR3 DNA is TGTGCCAGCAGCCCCGTGGGGGGAGCCAAAAACATTCAGTACTTC.